The 7 T cell receptor beta chains presented below share a single source sample, sequenced in a study of T cell responses to AZD1222 COVID-19 vaccine. The table came from immunoSEQ multiplex PCR; TCRdb's copy has only in-frame clones and leaves some out. Found here are 95,000 to 150,000 clones, about 91% of them singletons; the top ten hold approximately 5%. The sample was peripheral blood, taken on day 0 of AZD1222 vaccination. Receptors originate from an adult in good health.

This CDR3 is CASTTAGTEAFF. The CDR3 DNA follows: TGTGCCAGCACCACGGCGGGTACTGAAGCTTTCTTT. V and J are TRBV12-3 or TRBV12-4 and TRBJ1-1, with no clear D. The ends were cut back, 7 bases at V and 5 bases at J, with 11 bases in the middle. The CDR3 spans 12 residues.

The chain is built from TRBV12-3 or TRBV12-4 and TRBJ2-3; D possibly corresponds to TRBD1 (6 bases). The CDR3 sequence is 13 residues long. V was pared by 5 bases and J by 6 bases, with 12 bases between. The CDR3 sequence is CASSNSRGDTQYF. As DNA, the CDR3 is TGTGCCAGCAGTAACTCTAGGGGGGATACGCAGTATTTT.

V gene TRBV7-2 combines with J gene TRBJ2-3, with 8 bases fitting TRBD1. This CDR3 has 16 residues. CDR1 is SGHTA, CDR2 FQGNSA, per germline. Trimming at V came to 6 bases and at J to 6 bases, leaving 14 bases not matched to a gene. CDR3: CASRAPGQVVFDTQYF. The CDR3 DNA sequence: TGTGCCAGCAGAGCTCCGGGACAGGTGGTTTTCGATACGCAGTATTTT.

This clone appeared once. This chain joins TRBV20-1 and TRBJ2-1; D uncertain. The V gene's germline CDR1 is DFQATT and CDR2 SNEGSKA (reference sequence). The V gene lost 3 bases and the J gene lost 0 bases, with 15 bases spanning the gap. The CDR3 loop spans 16 amino acids. This CDR3 reads CSASETSQSSYNEQFF. CDR3 nucleotides: TGCAGTGCTAGTGAGACCAGCCAGAGCTCCTACAATGAGCAGTTCTTC.

This clone came up a few times. The chain is built from TRBV7-9 and TRBJ1-3; TRBD1 agrees at 7 bases. The ends lost 4 bases at V and 2 bases at J; junction bases unmatched: 5. Germline CDR1 is SEHNR and CDR2 is FQNEAQ (reference sequence). This CDR3 comprises 15 residues. In nucleotides, the CDR3 is TGTGCCAGCAGCTACACAGGGGTGGCTGGAAACACCATATATTTT. Protein sequence: CASSYTGVAGNTIYF.

DNA for the CDR3: TGTGCCAGCAGCTCCCCCCTCGCCACAGATACGCAGTATTTT. This sequence encodes CASSSPLATDTQYF. The chain is built from TRBV11-2 and TRBJ2-3; D call uncertain. The germline V gene has CDR1 SGHAT and CDR2 FQNNGV. This CDR3 is 14 amino acids long. V was pared by 4 bases and J by 2 bases, with 10 bases between.

CDR3 protein: CASSLLGNEQFF. CDR3 DNA: TGTGCCAGCAGTTTATTGGGGAACGAGCAGTTCTTC. This rearrangement joins TRBV12-3 or TRBV12-4 to TRBJ2-1, with unresolved D. This CDR3 contains 12 residues. V shed 2 bases and J shed 10 bases, with 9 bases lying between them.